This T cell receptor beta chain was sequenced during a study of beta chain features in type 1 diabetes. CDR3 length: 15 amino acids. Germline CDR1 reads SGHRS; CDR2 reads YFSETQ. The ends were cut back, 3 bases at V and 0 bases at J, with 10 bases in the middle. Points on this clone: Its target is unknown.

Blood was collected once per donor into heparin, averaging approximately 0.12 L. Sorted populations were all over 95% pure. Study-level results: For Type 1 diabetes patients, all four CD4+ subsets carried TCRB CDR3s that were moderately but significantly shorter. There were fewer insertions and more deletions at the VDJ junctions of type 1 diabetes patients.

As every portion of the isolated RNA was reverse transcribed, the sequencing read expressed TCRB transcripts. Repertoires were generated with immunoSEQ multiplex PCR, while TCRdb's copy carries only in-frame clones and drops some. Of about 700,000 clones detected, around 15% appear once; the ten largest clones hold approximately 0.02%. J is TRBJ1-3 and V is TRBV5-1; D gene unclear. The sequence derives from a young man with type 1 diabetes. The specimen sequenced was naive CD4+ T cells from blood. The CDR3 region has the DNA TGCGCCAGCAGCTCCGGACGGGACTCTGGAAACACCATATATTTT. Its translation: CASSSGRDSGNTIYF.